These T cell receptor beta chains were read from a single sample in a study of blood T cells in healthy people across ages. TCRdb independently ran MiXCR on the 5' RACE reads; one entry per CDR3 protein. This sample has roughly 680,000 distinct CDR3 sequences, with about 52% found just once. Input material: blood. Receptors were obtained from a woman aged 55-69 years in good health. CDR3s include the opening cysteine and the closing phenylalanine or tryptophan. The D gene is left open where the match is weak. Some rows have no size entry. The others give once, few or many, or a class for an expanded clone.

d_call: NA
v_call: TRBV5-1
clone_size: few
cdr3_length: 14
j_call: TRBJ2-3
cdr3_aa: CASSFGTQTDTQYF
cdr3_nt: TGCGCCAGCAGCTTTGGGACTCAGACAGATACGCAGTATTTT

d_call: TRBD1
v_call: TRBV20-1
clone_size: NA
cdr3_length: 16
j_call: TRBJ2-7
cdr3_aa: CSARDPGGQDPYEQYF
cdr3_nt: TGCAGTGCTCGGGACCCAGGGGGACAGGACCCCTACGAGCAGTACTTC

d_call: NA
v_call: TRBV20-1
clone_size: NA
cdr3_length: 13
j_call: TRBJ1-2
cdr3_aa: CSAGIGSDYGYTF
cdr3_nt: TGCAGTGCTGGAATAGGTTCCGACTATGGCTACACCTTC

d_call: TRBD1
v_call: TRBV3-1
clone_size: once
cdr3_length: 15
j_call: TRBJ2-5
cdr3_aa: CASSPMTGPQETQYF
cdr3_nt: TGTGCCAGCAGCCCGATGACAGGGCCCCAAGAGACCCAGTACTTC

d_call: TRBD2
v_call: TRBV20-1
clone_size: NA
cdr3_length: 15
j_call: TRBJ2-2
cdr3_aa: CSASSLAGLTGELFF
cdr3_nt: TGCAGTGCTAGTTCCCTAGCGGGACTCACCGGGGAGCTGTTTTTT

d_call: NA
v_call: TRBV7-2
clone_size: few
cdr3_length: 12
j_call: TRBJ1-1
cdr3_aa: CASTAPGAEAFF
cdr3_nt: TGTGCCAGCACCGCGCCCGGCGCCGAAGCTTTCTTT

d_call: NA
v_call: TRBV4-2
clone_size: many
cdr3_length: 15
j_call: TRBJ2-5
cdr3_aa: CASSQVEGPGETQYF
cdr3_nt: TGTGCCAGCAGCCAAGTTGAGGGACCCGGGGAGACCCAGTACTTC

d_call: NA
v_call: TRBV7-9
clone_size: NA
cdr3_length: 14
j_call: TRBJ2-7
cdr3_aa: CASSLKSGSYEQYF
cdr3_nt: TGTGCCAGCAGCTTAAAGAGCGGCTCCTACGAGCAGTACTTC

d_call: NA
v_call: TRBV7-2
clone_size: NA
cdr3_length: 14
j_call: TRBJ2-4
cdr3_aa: CAGSPDRAKNIQYF
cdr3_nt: TGTGCCGGCAGTCCTGACAGGGCCAAAAACATTCAGTACTTC

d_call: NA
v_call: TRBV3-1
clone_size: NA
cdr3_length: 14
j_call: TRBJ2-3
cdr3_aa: CASSQGPITDTQYF
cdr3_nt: TGTGCCAGCAGCCAAGGTCCTATTACAGATACGCAGTATTTT

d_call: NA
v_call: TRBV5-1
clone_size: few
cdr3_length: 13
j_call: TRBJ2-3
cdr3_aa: CASRLGSTDTQYF
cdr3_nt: TGCGCCAGCAGACTAGGAAGCACAGATACGCAGTATTTT

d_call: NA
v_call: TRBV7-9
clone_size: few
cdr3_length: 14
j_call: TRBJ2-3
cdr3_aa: CASSPNPGTDTQYF
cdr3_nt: TGTGCCAGCAGCCCGAACCCAGGCACAGATACGCAGTATTTT

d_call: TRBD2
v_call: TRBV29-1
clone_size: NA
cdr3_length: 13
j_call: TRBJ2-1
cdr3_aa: CSVGLAGGNEQFF
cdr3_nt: TGCAGCGTTGGGCTAGCGGGAGGGAATGAGCAGTTCTTC

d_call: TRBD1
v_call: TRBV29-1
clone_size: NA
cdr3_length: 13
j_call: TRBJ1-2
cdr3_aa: CSAASGQKYGYTF
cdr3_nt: TGCAGCGCAGCATCGGGACAGAAGTATGGCTACACCTTC

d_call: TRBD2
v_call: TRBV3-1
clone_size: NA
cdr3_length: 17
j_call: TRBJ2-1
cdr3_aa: CASSPQTSGSSYNKQFF
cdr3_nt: TGTGCCAGCAGCCCCCAAACTAGCGGGAGCTCCTACAATAAGCAGTTCTTC

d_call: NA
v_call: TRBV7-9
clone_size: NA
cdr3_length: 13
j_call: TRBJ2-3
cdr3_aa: CASSPSGPDTQYF
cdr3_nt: TGTGCCAGCAGCCCGTCGGGTCCAGATACGCAGTATTTT

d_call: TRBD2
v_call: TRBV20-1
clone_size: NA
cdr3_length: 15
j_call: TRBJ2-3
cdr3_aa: CSAPKIAGKGDTQYF
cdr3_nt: TGCAGTGCCCCTAAGATAGCGGGAAAGGGGGATACGCAGTATTTT

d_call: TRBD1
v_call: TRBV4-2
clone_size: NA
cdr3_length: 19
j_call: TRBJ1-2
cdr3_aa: CASSQDVGQGIRANYGYTF
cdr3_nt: TGTGCCAGCAGCCAAGATGTGGGACAGGGGATAAGGGCTAACTATGGCTACACCTTC

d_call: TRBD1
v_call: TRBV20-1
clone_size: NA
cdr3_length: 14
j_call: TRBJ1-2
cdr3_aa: CSARPRDRGYGYTF
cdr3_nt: TGCAGTGCTCGCCCCCGGGACAGGGGATATGGCTACACCTTC

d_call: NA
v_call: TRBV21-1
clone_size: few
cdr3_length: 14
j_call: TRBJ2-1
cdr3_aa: CASSTRGAYNEQFF
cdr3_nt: TGTGCCAGCAGCACCAGGGGGGCCTACAATGAGCAGTTCTTC

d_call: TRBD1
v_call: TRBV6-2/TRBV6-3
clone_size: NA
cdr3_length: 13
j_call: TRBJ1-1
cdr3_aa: CASRDRVGTEAFF
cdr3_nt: TGTGCCAGCAGGGACAGGGTTGGAACTGAAGCTTTCTTT

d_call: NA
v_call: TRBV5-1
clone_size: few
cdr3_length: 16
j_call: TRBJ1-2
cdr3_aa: CASSLGAPGANYGYTF
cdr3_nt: TGCGCCAGCAGCTTGGGGGCACCCGGTGCTAACTATGGCTACACCTTC

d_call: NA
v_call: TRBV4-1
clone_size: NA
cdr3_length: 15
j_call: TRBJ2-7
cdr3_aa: CASSQTGTTQGEQYF
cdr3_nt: TGCGCCAGCAGCCAAACTGGGACTACCCAGGGGGAGCAGTACTTC

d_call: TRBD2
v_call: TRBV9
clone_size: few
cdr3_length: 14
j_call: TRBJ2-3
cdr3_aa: CASRANLADATQYF
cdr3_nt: TGTGCCAGCAGAGCTAATCTAGCGGATGCCACGCAGTATTTT

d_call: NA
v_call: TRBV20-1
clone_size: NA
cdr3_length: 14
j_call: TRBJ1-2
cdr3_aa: CSARSGGGAEGYTF
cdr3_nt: TGCAGTGCTAGGAGCGGTGGGGGGGCAGAGGGCTACACCTTC

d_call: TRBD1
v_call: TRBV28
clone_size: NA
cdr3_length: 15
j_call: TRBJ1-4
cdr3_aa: CASSPQTGSNEKLFF
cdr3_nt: TGTGCCAGCAGTCCCCAGACAGGGTCTAATGAAAAACTGTTTTTT

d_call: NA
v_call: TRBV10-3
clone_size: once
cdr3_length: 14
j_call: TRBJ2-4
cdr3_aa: CATLSPNSKNIQYF
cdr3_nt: TGTGCCACCCTGAGTCCCAACTCTAAAAACATTCAGTACTTC

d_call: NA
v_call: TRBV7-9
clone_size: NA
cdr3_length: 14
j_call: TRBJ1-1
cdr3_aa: CASSSMGANTEAFF
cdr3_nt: TGTGCCAGCAGCTCCATGGGAGCCAACACTGAAGCTTTCTTT

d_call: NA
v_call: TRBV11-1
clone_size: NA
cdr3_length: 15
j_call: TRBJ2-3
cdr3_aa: CASSTFGSGDDTQYF
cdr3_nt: TGTGCCAGCAGCACCTTCGGTAGCGGAGACGATACGCAGTATTTT

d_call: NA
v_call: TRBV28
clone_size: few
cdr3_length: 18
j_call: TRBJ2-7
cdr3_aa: CASSSYSPRVLSSYEQYF
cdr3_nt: TGTGCCAGCAGTTCCTATAGCCCCCGGGTATTAAGCTCCTACGAGCAGTACTTC

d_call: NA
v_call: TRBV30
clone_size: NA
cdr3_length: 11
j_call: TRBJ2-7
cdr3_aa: CAWGGAYEQYF
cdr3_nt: TGTGCCTGGGGAGGGGCTTACGAGCAGTACTTC

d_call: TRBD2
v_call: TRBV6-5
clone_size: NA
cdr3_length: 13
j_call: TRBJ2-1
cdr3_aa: CASSKLAAQEEFF
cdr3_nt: TGTGCCAGCAGCAAACTAGCGGCACAGGAGGAGTTCTTC

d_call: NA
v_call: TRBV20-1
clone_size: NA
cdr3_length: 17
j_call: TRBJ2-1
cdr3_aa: CSARRAGTSGSYNEQFF
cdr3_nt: TGCAGTGCTAGACGCGCAGGGACGTCAGGCTCCTACAATGAGCAGTTCTTC

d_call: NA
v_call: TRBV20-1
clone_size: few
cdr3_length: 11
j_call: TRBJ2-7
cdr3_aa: CSARRVDEQYF
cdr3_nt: TGCAGTGCCAGAAGGGTCGATGAGCAGTACTTC

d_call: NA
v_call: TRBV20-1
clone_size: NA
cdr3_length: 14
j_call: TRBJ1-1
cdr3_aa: CSAREQGKNTEAFF
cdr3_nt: TGCAGTGCTAGGGAGCAGGGGAAAAACACTGAAGCTTTCTTT

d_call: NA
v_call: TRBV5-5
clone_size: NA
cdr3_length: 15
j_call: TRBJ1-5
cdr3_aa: CASSLRASGNQPQHF
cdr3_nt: TGTGCCAGCAGCTTGAGGGCCTCTGGCAATCAGCCCCAGCATTTT

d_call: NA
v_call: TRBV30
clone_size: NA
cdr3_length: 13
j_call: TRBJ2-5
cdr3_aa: CACSGGRQETQYF
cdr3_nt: TGTGCCTGCTCCGGGGGTAGGCAAGAGACCCAGTACTTC

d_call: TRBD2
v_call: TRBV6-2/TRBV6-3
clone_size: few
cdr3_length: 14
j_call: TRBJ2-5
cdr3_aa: CASSSGGDQETQYF
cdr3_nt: TGTGCCAGCAGTTCCGGGGGGGACCAAGAGACCCAGTACTTC

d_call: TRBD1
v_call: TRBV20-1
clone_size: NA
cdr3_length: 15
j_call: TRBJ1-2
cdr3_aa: CSARDRTDRDYGYTF
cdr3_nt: TGCAGTGCTAGAGATCGAACGGACAGGGACTATGGCTACACCTTC

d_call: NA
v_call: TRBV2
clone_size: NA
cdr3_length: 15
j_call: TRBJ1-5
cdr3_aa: CASNVGGASNQPQHF
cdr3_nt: TGTGCCAGCAACGTCGGAGGGGCCAGCAATCAGCCCCAGCATTTT

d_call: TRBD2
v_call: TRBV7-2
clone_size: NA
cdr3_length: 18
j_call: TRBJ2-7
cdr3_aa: CASSPRTSGRILFYEQYF
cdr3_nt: TGTGCCAGCAGCCCCAGAACTAGCGGGAGGATTCTATTCTACGAGCAGTACTTC

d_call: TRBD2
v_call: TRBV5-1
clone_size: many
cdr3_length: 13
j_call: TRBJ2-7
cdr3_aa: CASSTGLAYEQYF
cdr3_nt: TGCGCCAGCAGCACGGGACTAGCGTACGAGCAGTACTTC

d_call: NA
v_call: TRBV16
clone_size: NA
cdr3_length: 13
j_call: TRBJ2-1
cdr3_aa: CASSPSVPNEQFF
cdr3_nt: TGTGCCAGCAGCCCAAGCGTTCCGAATGAGCAGTTCTTC

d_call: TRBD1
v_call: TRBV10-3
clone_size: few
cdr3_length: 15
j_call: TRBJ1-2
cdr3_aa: CAISAGTGDYYGYTF
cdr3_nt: TGTGCCATCTCAGCCGGGACAGGGGACTACTATGGCTACACCTTC

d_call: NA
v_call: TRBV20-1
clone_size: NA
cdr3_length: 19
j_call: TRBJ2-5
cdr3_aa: CSARNSDFYTGEDLETQYF
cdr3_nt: TGCAGTGCTCGTAACTCGGACTTTTACACAGGAGAGGATCTGGAGACCCAGTACTTC

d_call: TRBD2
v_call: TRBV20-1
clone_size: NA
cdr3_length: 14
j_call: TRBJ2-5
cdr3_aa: CSPPRLAGGFEQYF
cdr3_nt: TGCAGTCCACCCAGACTAGCGGGAGGATTTGAGCAGTACTTC

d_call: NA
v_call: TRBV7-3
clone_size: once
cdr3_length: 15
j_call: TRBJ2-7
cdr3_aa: CASSTQQGEGYEQYF
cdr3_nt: TGTGCCAGCAGCACGCAACAGGGGGAGGGCTACGAGCAGTACTTC